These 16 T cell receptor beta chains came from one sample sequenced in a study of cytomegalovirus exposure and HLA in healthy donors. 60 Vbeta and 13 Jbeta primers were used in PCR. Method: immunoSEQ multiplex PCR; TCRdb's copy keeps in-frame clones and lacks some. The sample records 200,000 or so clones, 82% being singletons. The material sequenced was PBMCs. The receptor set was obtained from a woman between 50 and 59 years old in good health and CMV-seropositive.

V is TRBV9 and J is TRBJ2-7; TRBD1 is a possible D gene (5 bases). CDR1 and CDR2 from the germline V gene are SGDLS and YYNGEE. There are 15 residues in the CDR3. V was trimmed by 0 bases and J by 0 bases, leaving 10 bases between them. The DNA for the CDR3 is TGTGCCAGCAGCGTAGGGGGCCGTGCCTCCTACGAGCAGTACTTC. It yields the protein CASSVGGRASYEQYF. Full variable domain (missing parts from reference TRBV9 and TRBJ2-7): DSGVTQTPKHLITATGQRVTLRCSPRSGDLSVYWYQQSLDQGLQFLIQYYNGEERAKGNILERFSAQQFPDLHSELNLSSLELGDSALYFCASSVGGRASYEQYFGPGTRLTVT.

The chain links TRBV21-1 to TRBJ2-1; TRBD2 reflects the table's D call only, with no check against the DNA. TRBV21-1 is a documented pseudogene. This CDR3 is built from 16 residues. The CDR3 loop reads CASSKGGGAPYNEQFF. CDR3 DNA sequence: TGTGCCAGCAGCAAGGGCGGGGGGGCCCCTTACAATGAGCAGTTCTTC.

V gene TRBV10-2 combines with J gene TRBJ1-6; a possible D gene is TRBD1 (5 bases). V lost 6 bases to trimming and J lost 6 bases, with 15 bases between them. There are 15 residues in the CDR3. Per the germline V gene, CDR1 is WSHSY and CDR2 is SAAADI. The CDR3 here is CASRTIDSRNSPLHF. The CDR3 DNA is TGCGCCAGCAGGACAATTGACAGCCGTAATTCACCCCTCCACTTT.

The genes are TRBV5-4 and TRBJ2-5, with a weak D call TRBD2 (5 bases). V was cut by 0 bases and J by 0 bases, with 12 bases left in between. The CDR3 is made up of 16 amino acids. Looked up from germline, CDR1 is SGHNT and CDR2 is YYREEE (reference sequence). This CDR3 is CASSLDGVGYQETQYF. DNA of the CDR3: TGTGCCAGCAGCTTGGACGGGGTAGGGTACCAAGAGACCCAGTACTTC. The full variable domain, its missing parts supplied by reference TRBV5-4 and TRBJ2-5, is ETGVTQSPTHLIKTRGQQVTLRCSSQSGHNTVSWYQQALGQGPQFIFQYYREEENGRGNFPPRFSGLQFPNYSSELNVNALELDDSALYLCASSLDGVGYQETQYFGPGTRLLVL.

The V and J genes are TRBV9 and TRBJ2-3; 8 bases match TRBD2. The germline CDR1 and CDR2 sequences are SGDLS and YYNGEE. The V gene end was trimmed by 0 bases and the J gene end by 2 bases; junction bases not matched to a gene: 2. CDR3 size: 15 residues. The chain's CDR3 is CASSVGGRPTDTQYF. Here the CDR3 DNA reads TGTGCCAGCAGCGTAGGCGGGAGGCCCACAGATACGCAGTATTTT.

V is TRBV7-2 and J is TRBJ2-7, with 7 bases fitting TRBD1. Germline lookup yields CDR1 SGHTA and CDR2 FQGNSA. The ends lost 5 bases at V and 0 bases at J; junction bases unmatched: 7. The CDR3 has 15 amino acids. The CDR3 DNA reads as TGTGCCAGCAGCCCCTCGGACAGGACCTCCTACGAGCAGTACTTC. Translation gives CASSPSDRTSYEQYF.

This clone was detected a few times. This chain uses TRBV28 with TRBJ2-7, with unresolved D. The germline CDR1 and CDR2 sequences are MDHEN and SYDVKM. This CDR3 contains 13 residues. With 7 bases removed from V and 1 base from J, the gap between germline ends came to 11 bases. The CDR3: CASTSEPSYEQYF. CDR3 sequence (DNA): TGTGCCAGCACTTCAGAACCTTCCTACGAGCAGTACTTC.

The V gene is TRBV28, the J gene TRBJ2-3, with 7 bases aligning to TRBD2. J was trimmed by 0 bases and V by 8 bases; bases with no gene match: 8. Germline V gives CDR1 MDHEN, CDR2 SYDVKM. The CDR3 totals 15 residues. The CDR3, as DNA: TGTGCCAGCTCAGATACTAGCGATAGCACAGATACGCAGTATTTT. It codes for CASSDTSDSTDTQYF.

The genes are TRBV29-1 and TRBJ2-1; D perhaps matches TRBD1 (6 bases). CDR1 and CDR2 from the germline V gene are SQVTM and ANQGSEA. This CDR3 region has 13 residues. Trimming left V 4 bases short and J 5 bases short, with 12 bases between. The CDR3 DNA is TGCAGCGTTGCGAGACAGGAGGACAATGAGCAGTTCTTC. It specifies CSVARQEDNEQFF.

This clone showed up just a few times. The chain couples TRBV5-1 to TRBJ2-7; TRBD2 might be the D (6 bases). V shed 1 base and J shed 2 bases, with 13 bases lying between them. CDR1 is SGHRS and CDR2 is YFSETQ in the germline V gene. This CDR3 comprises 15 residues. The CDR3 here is CASSLLADTAYEQYF. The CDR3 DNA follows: TGCGCCAGCAGCTTGTTAGCGGACACCGCCTACGAGCAGTACTTC.

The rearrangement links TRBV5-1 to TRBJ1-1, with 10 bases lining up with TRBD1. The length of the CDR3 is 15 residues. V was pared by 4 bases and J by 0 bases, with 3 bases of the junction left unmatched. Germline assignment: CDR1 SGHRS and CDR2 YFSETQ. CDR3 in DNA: TGCGCCAGCAGCCTAGGGACAGGGGTGAACACTGAAGCTTTCTTT. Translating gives CASSLGTGVNTEAFF.

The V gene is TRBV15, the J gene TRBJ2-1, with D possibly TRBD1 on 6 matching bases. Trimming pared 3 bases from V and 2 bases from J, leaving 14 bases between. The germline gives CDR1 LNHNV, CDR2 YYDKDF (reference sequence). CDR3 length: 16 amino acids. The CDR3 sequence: CATSRIRDNPYNEQFF. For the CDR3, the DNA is TGTGCCACCAGCAGGATCCGGGACAATCCCTACAATGAGCAGTTCTTC.

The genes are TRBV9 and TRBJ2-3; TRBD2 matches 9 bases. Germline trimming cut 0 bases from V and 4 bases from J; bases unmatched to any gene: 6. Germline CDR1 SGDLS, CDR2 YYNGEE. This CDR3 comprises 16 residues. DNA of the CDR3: TGTGCCAGCAGCGTAGGTATTAGCGGGAGCTCAGATACGCAGTATTTT. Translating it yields CASSVGISGSSDTQYF.

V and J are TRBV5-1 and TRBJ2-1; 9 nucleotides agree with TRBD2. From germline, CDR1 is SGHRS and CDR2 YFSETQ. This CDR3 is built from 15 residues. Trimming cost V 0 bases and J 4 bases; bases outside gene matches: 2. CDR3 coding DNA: TGCGCCAGCAGCTTGGGACTAGCGGTTTACAATGAGCAGTTCTTC. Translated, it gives CASSLGLAVYNEQFF. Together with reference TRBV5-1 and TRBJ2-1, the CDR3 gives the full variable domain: KAGVTQTPRYLIKTRGQQVTLSCSPISGHRSVSWYQQTPGQGLQFLFEYFSETQRNKGNFPGRFSGRQFSNSRSEMNVSTLELGDSALYLCASSLGLAVYNEQFFGPGTRLTVL.

This CDR3 reads CASSSGISYEQYF. The DNA for the CDR3 is TGTGCCAGCAGTTCGGGAATCTCCTACGAGCAGTACTTC. The rearrangement links TRBV2 to TRBJ2-7; D may be TRBD2 (5 bases). The V end was cut by 5 bases, the J end by 0 bases, with 8 bases between. This CDR3 has 13 residues. Germline CDR1 SNHLY, CDR2 FYNNEI. Complete variable domain (other parts from reference TRBV2 and TRBJ2-7): EPEVTQTPSHQVTQMGQEVILRCVPISNHLYFYWYRQILGQKVEFLVSFYNNEISEKSEIFDDQFSVERPDGSNFTLKIRSTKLEDSAMYFCASSSGISYEQYFGPGTRLTVT.

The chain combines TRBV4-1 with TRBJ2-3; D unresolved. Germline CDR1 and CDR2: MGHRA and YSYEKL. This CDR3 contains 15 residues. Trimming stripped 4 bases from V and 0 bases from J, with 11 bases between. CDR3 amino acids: CASSLQDSSTDTQYF. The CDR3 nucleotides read TGCGCCAGCAGCCTTCAAGATAGTAGCACAGATACGCAGTATTTT.